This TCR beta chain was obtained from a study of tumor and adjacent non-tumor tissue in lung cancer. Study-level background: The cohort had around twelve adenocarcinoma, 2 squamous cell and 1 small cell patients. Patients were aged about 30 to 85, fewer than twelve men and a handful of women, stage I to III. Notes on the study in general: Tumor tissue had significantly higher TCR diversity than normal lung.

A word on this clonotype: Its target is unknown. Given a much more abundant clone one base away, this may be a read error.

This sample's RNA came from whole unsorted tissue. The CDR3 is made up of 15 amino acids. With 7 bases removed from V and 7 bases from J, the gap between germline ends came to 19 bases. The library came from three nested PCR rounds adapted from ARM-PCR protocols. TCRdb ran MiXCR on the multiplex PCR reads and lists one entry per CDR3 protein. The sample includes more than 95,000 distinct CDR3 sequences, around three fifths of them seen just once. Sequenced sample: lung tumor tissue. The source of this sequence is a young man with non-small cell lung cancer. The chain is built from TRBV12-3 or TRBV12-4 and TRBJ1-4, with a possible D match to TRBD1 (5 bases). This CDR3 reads CASTVRGVYFEKLFF. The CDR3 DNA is TGTGCCAGCACCGTACGGGGGGTCTATTTTGAAAAACTGTTTTTT.